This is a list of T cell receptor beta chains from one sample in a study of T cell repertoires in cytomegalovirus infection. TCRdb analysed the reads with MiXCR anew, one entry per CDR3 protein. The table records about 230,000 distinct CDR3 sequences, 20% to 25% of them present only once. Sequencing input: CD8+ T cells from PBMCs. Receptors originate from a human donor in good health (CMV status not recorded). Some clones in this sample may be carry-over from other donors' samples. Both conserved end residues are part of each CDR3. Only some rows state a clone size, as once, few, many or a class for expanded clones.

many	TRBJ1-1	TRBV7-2	CASSLLDRDTEAFF
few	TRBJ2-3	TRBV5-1	CASSFGLSDTQYF
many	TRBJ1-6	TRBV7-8	CASSSGNSPLHF
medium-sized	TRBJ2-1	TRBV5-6	CASSSTGEGSYNEQFF
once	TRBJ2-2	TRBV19	CASSPAPGTGELFF
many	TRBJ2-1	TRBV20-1	CSAPEEGGGNEQFF
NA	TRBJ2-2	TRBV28	CASSLQGNGLFF
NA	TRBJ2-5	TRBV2	CASTGGGPLETQYF
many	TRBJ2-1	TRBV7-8	CASSQLAGEYNEQFF
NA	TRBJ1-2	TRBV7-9	CASSLFGYGYTF
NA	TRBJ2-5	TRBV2	CASRLQGAGWGETQYF
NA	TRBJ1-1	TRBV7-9	CASSRAAGETTEAFF
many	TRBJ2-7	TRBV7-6	CASSPRVPSYEQYF
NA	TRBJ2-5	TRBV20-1	CSARGRQSGETQYF
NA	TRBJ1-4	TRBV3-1	CASSPPGVENEKLFF
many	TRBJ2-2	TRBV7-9	CASSTLRGRNTGELFF
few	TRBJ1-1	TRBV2	CASSLGQSTTEAFF
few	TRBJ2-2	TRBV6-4	CASSDSGQSTGELFF
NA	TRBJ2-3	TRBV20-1	CSASPDFSTDTQYF
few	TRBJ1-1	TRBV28	CASSPTLDNTEAFF
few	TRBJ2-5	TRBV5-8	CASSMEGYQETQYF
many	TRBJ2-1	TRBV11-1	CASSLEARWTYNEQFF
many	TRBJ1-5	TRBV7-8	CASSLGTASNQPQHF
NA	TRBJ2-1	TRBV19	CASSIWAPGLKDNEQFF
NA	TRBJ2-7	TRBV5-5	CASSPDSPMFYEQYF
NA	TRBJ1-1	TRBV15	CATSRPPTPNTEAFF
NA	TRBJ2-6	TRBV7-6	CASSLEPGPLSSGANVLTF
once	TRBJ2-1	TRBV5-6	CASSLAGGRDNEQFF
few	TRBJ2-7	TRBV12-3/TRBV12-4	CASSLTGPPEQYF
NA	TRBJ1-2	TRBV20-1	CSARDLRGLEGYTF
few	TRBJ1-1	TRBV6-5	CASSYSSDGASTEAFF
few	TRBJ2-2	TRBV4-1	CASSQFVSGGLGELFF
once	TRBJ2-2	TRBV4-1	CASSQDRRGPHGELFF
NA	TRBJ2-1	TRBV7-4	CASSSILFGDNEQFF
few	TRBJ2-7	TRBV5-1	CASSPQWGDSYEQYF
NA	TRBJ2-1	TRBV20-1	CSAVGFLTLTYNEQFF
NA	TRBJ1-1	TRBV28	CASSLSLSTENTEAFF
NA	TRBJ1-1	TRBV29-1	CSVIPQGTEAFF
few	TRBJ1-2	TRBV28	CASSPLRGEDYGYTF